These 26 T cell receptor beta chains were all obtained from the same sample, sequenced in a study of tumor and adjacent non-tumor tissue in lung cancer. This sample's RNA came from whole unsorted tissue. This non-tumor lung sample came from over 3 cm beyond the tumor edge. The library came from three nested PCR rounds adapted from ARM-PCR protocols. TCRdb itself ran the multiplex PCR reads through MiXCR, one entry per CDR3 protein. The sample has about 110,000 distinct CDR3 sequences, 60% to 80% seen once. The sample taken for sequencing was distant non-tumor lung tissue. These receptors came from a man in his sixties with non-small cell lung cancer.

Worth noting for this clonotype: Relative to the germline gene, one junction end is altered; a read error may explain this. The chain employs TRBV6-2 or TRBV6-3 and TRBJ1-1; TRBD1 agrees at 9 bases. Germline V gene data show CDR1 as MNHEY and CDR2 as SVGEGT. CDR3 length: 14 amino acids. CDR3 loop: CASRGQGTLTEAFF. In nucleotides, the CDR3 is TGTGCCTCCCGGGGACAGGGTACGCTCACTGAGGCTTTCTTT.

Of note for this clonotype: This may arise from a read error, as a much more abundant clone is one base away. The chain links TRBV28 to TRBJ2-6, with D perhaps matching TRBD1 (5 bases). The CDR3 length is 15 residues. Germline CDR1 is MDHEN and CDR2 is SYDVKM. The CDR3 here is CVSSSETDGANVLTF. The DNA for the CDR3 is TGTGTCAGCAGTTCGGAGACAGATGGGGCCAACGTCCTGACTTTC.

This clonotype was found many times. V and J are TRBV6-6 and TRBJ1-4; D not resolved. CDR3 length: 12 residues. V was shortened by 0 bases and J by 8 bases, with 4 bases between the two germline ends. Germline CDR1 and CDR2: MNHNY and SVGAGI (reference sequence). The DNA of the CDR3 is TGTGCCAGCAGTTACTCGCGGGAAAAACTGTTTTTT. Translation gives CASSYSREKLFF.

Worth noting for this clonotype: A much larger clone lies a single base off, so this may be a read error. V is TRBV20-1 and J is TRBJ1-1, with D possibly being TRBD1 (6 bases). The CDR3 covers 12 residues. V lost 4 bases and J lost 3, with 9 bases in between. From germline, CDR1 is DFQATT and CDR2 SNEGSKA (reference sequence). CDR3 nucleotide sequence: TGCAGTGCTATACAGGGATACACTGAAGCTTTCTTT. Its protein product is CSAIQGYTEAFF.

Concerning this clonotype: One end of the junction is discordant with germline, which a read error may explain. This chain links TRBV6-5 with TRBJ1-5; D may be TRBD1 (5 bases). The V gene's germline CDR1 is MNHEY and CDR2 SVGAGI. The CDR3 contains 15 residues. Here the CDR3 reads CARRPTRWGNQPHHF. The CDR3 nucleotides are TGTGCTAGGAGACCCACACGCTGGGGCAATCAGCCCCATCATTTT.

In regard to this clonotype: One end of the junction is discordant with germline, which a read error may explain. The chain links TRBV20-1 to TRBJ2-7; possible D gene TRBD1, 5 bases. Germline lookup yields CDR1 DFQATT and CDR2 SNEGSKA (reference sequence). The CDR3 has 16 residues. The CDR3 protein is CNAKHPVGQSSYEQYF. CDR3 sequence (DNA): TGCAATGCTAAGCACCCAGTGGGGCAAAGCTCCTACGAGCAGTACTTC.

Of note for this clonotype: At one boundary the junction diverges from the germline segment, which might be a read error. V is TRBV6-2 or TRBV6-3 and J is TRBJ1-2, with 7 bases that match TRBD1. The CDR3 is 13 residues long. CDR1 and CDR2 (germline): MNHEY, SVGEGT. CDR3 in amino acids: CASSQQGSYGCTF. The DNA for the CDR3 is TGTGCCAGCAGTCAACAGGGGAGCTATGGCTGCACCTTC.

This clonotype was seen a handful of times. This rearrangement joins TRBV20-1 to TRBJ1-1; weak D call: TRBD1 (6 bases). The CDR3 runs to 12 residues. The V gene lost 6 bases and the J gene lost 7 bases, with 15 bases spanning the gap. Germline V gives CDR1 DFQATT, CDR2 SNEGSKA (reference sequence). DNA of the CDR3: TGCAGTGCGAGCCGGGACAATTATGAAGCTTTCTTT. As protein: CSASRDNYEAFF.

There are a few counts of this clonotype. A clone one base away is much larger, so this may be a read error. The gene calls are TRBV12-3 or TRBV12-4 and TRBJ2-7; D is perhaps TRBD1 (6 bases). The CDR3 is made up of 15 amino acids. Here the CDR3 reads CTSREDRSATYEQYF. In DNA, the CDR3 is TGTACCAGCAGAGAAGACAGGTCGGCCACCTACGAGCAGTACTTC.

Concerning this clonotype itself: A junction end diverges from the germline sequence, so it may reflect a read error. The chain uses TRBV4-3 and TRBJ2-2; the D gene is possibly TRBD2 (5 bases). Germline V gene lookup returns CDR1 LGHNA and CDR2 YSLEER. The CDR3 consists of 13 residues. CDR3 loop: CASSDYITGELLF. The CDR3 DNA follows: TGCGCCAGCAGTGACTACATTACCGGGGAGCTGCTTTTT.

Of note for this clonotype: A read error may explain this, as a much larger clone is one base away. The V call is TRBV10-2, the J call TRBJ2-7; 8 positions match TRBD1. With V trimmed by 7 bases and J by 4 bases, 9 bases remained unmatched. Germline CDR1 reads WSHSY; CDR2 reads SAAADI. This CDR3 contains 14 residues. In nucleotides, the CDR3 is TGCGCCAGCACCCACAGGACAGGGTTTTACGAGCAGTACTTC. Translated: CASTHRTGFYEQYF.

A word on this clonotype: No conserved phenylalanine or tryptophan is present at the end of the CDR3, so a read error is the likely explanation. This chain links TRBV6-7 with TRBJ2-7; 10 bases line up with TRBD2. TRBV6-7 is designated an ORF whose function remains uncertain. The CDR3 loop spans 16 amino acids. V trimming: 4 bases; J trimming: 3 bases; junction bases outside the gene matches: 9. Here the CDR3 DNA reads TGTGCCAGCAGTTGCGAATCTAGCGGGAGCTTCTACGAGCAGTACTAC. Translating gives CASSCESSGSFYEQYY.

This clonotype was counted at least ten times. The V call is TRBV6-6, the J call TRBJ2-7, with 11 bases matching TRBD2. CDR3 length: 15 residues. V gave up 10 bases and J gave up 3 bases; unmatched junction bases: 11. The germline V gene encodes CDR1 MNHNY and CDR2 SVGAGI (reference sequence). The CDR3 DNA sequence: TGTGCCACCAGCCCACCCGGGACTAGCGGCTACGAGCAGTACTTC. As protein: CATSPPGTSGYEQYF.

This clonotype was seen more than once but under ten times. The junction departs from the called germline gene at one end, perhaps through a read error. The chain combines TRBV11-3 with TRBJ1-2; TRBD1 matches 10 bases. The germline CDR1 and CDR2 sequences are SGHNT and YENEEA. CDR3 size: 13 residues. For the CDR3, the DNA is TGTGCCAGCAGCTCCGGGACAGGGGTTGGCTACGCCTTC. This sequence encodes CASSSGTGVGYAF. The full variable domain, in which reference TRBV11-3 and TRBJ1-2 provide the parts outside the CDR3, is EAGVVQSPRYKIIEKKQPVAFWCNPISGHNTLYWYLQNLGQGPELLIRYENEEAVDDSQLPKDRFSAERLKGVDSTLKIQPAELGDSAVYLCASSSGTGVGYAFGSGTRLTVV.

This chain links TRBV4-2 with TRBJ1-4; weak D call: TRBD1 (5 bases). The V gene lost 3 bases and the J gene lost 2 bases, with 13 bases spanning the gap. Germline V gene sequence: CDR1 LGHNA, CDR2 YNFKEQ. There are 16 residues in the CDR3. The CDR3 is CASSQTRGTTNEKLFF. In DNA, the CDR3 is TGTGCCAGCAGCCAGACTAGAGGGACTACTAATGAAAAACTGTTTTTT.

The chain links TRBV7-2 to TRBJ1-4; no firm D call. The CDR3 runs to 14 residues. The germline gives CDR1 SGHTA, CDR2 FQGNSA. V was shortened by 1 base and J by 4 bases, with 7 bases between the two germline ends. The CDR3, as DNA: TGTGCCAGCAGCTTAGTAGGCGTTAATGAAAAACTGTTTTTT. Its protein product is CASSLVGVNEKLFF.

Points on this clonotype: A much larger clone sits a single nucleotide away, making a read error possible. The chain carries TRBV5-4 and TRBJ2-7; the D is unclear. Germline V CDR1 and CDR2: SGHNT, YYREEE (reference sequence). This CDR3 is 12 amino acids long. Trimming pared 0 bases from V and 5 bases from J, leaving 6 bases between. CDR3 in DNA: TGTGCCAGCAGCTTGGGTTCTGACGAGCAGTACTTC. Translation: CASSLGSDEQYF.

The CDR3 bases are TGTGCCAGCAGTAACAATAGCAATCAGCCCCAGCATTTT. Translation gives CASSNNSNQPQHF. The rearrangement joins TRBV12-3 or TRBV12-4 to TRBJ1-5; D is unresolved. The CDR3 covers 13 residues. Trimming took off 5 bases at V and 0 bases at J, with 5 bases between the two ends.

Comment on this clonotype: Its ends do not fully match the called genes, so a read error is possible. The V call is TRBV7-8, the J call TRBJ1-5, with 8 positions matching TRBD1. This CDR3 region has 15 residues. Germline CDR1 SGHVS, CDR2 FQNEAQ. The CDR3 is CVSSTWTGNNQPQRF. The CDR3 DNA is TGTGTCAGCAGCACATGGACAGGGAACAATCAGCCCCAGCGTTTT. Using reference TRBV7-8 and TRBJ1-5 for the parts outside the CDR3, the full variable domain is GAGVSQSPRYKVAKRGQDVALRCDPISGHVSLFWYQQALGQGPEFLTYFQNEAQLDKSGLPSDRFFAERPEGSVSTLKIQRTQQEDSAVYLCVSSTWTGNNQPQRFGDGTRLSIL.

This clonotype was seen repeatedly, ten times or more. The chain employs TRBV28 and TRBJ2-7; tentatively, D is TRBD2 (6 bases). V was cut by 7 bases and J by 5 bases, with 15 bases left in between. Per germline, CDR1 MDHEN and CDR2 SYDVKM. The CDR3 loop spans 13 amino acids. The CDR3 DNA follows: TGTGCCAGCAAGTTTAGAGGGAGGAACGAGCAGTACTTC. Its protein is CASKFRGRNEQYF.

In this sample, this clonotype turned up many times. Just one base apart from a much larger clone, this may be a read error. The V call is TRBV29-1, the J call TRBJ2-3, with TRBD1 as a possible D gene (7 bases). This CDR3 is built from 15 residues. Germline CDR1 is SQVTM and CDR2 is ANQGSEA. The CDR3 loop reads CSVETGDSSIDTQYF. DNA of the CDR3: TGCAGCGTTGAAACAGGGGACTCTAGCATAGATACGCAGTATTTT.

This clonotype occurred many times. The chain links TRBV12-3 or TRBV12-4 to TRBJ1-2; perhaps TRBD1 as D (5 bases). The CDR3 totals 13 residues. Trimming removed 5 bases from V and 4 bases from J, with 11 bases in between. CDR3 sequence reads: CASSTGTRYGYTF. The CDR3 DNA follows: TGTGCCAGCAGTACCGGGACGCGCTATGGCTACACCTTC.

As for this clonotype: One end of the junction varies from germline; a read error may be responsible. The chain recombines TRBV6-5 with TRBJ2-2, with D perhaps matching TRBD2 (7 bases). From germline, CDR1 is MNHEY and CDR2 SVGAGI. CDR3 length equals 13 residues. CDR3 amino acids: CASSYLYTGGLSF. The CDR3 coding sequence is TGTGCCAGCAGTTACTTATACACCGGGGGGCTGTCTTTT.

This clonotype was detected once. One end of the junction does not line up with germline, which may come from a read error. The rearrangement links TRBV11-3 to TRBJ2-1; D might be TRBD2 (5 bases). CDR3 length equals 15 residues. CDR1 SGHNT and CDR2 YENEEA come from the germline V gene. The CDR3 region has the DNA TGTGCCAGCATCCCCTCGGGGAGCTCCTACGATGAGCAGTTCTTC. The encoded protein is CASIPSGSSYDEQFF.

Regarding this clonotype: This could be a read error, since a much larger clone is one nucleotide away. V gene TRBV12-3 or TRBV12-4 combines with J gene TRBJ2-1; D unclear. The V end was cut by 8 bases, the J end by 8 bases, with 13 bases between. This CDR3 region has 12 residues. CDR3 residues: CASAFWRDEQFF. The CDR3 DNA follows: TGTGCCAGCGCTTTCTGGCGCGATGAGCAGTTCTTC.

The table lists this clonotype with many counts. The chain uses TRBV2 and TRBJ1-5, with D possibly matching TRBD1 (5 bases). Trimming pared 4 bases from V and 1 base from J, leaving 8 bases between. The CDR3 sequence is 14 residues long. The germline V gene has CDR1 SNHLY and CDR2 FYNNEI. The CDR3 DNA reads TGTGCCAGCAGTGGACAGAAGAGCAATCAGCCCCAGCATTTT. Protein sequence: CASSGQKSNQPQHF. Filled out from reference TRBV2 and TRBJ1-5, the complete variable domain reads EPEVTQTPSHQVTQMGQEVILRCVPISNHLYFYWYRQILGQKVEFLVSFYNNEISEKSEIFDDQFSVERPDGSNFTLKIRSTKLEDSAMYFCASSGQKSNQPQHFGDGTRLSIL.